This T cell receptor (beta chain) derives from a study of T cells in Graves' hyperthyroidism and ophthalmopathy. General study findings and limits: Peripheral blood also featured most of the thyroid clonotypes expanded above 0.001.

Newly diagnosed hyperthyroidism, duration under 2 months, in patients aged 18 to 65. Investigators excluded patients with uncontrolled infection, other autoimmune disease, pregnancy or lactation. With regard to this clonotype: The antigen remains unidentified.

The CDR3 has 14 amino acids. CDR1 and CDR2 (germline): SGHDT, YYEEEE. Trimming shortened V by 1 base and J by 10 bases, and 12 bases separated the two germline ends. Amplification of TCR beta CDR3 regions used RNA as the template. Primed by the HTBI set, a first-round RT-PCR was run on the TCR CDR3. One entry per CDR3 protein results from TCRdb running MiXCR on the multiplex PCR reads. The sample lists more than 150,000 distinct CDR3 sequences, 15% to 20% seen once, with roughly 32% in the top ten. The receptor was derived from a woman between 50 and 59 years old with Graves' hyperthyroidism. The sample was blood. The chain links TRBV5-6 to TRBJ1-6; D remains ambiguous. CDR3 protein: CASSLLVGRSPLHF. In DNA form, the CDR3 reads TGTGCCAGCAGCTTGTTAGTAGGACGGTCACCCCTCCACTTT.